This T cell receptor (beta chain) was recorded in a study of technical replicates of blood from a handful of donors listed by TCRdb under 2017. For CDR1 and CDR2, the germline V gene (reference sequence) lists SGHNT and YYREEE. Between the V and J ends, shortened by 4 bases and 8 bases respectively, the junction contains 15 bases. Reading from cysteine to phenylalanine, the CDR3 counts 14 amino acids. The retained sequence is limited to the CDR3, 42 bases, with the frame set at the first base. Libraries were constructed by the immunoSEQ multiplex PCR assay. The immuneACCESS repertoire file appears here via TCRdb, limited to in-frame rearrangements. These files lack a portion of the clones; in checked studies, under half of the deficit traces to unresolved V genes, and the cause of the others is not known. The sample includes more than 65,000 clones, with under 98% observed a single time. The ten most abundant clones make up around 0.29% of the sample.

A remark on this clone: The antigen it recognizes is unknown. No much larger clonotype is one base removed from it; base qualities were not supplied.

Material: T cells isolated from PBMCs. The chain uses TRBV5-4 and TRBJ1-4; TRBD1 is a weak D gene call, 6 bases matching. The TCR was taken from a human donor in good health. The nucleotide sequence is TGTGCCAGCAGCCTAGACAGGTGGGACGAAAAACTGTTTTTT. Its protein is CASSLDRWDEKLFF.